One and the same sample provided the 18 T cell receptor beta chains below, sequenced in a study of identical twins. One entry per CDR3 protein results from TCRdb running MiXCR on the 5' RACE reads. The sample includes 1.5 million to 2 million distinct CDR3 sequences, 32% of them seen just once. The sequencing sample was made of cord blood. Receptor source: a newborn girl in good health.

This clonotype was detected a few times. The rearrangement uses TRBV2 and TRBJ1-2; 7 nucleotides align to TRBD1. V gave up 6 bases and J gave up 5 bases; unmatched junction bases: 6. The CDR3 loop spans 13 amino acids. CDR1 is SNHLY and CDR2 is FYNNEI in the germline V gene. The CDR3 region is CASRGTAIYGYTF. In DNA, the CDR3 is TGTGCCAGCAGGGGGACAGCGATATATGGCTACACCTTC.

This clonotype was observed a few times. The rearrangement joins TRBV20-1 to TRBJ1-5; D may be TRBD1 (6 bases). Germline loops: CDR1 DFQATT, CDR2 SNEGSKA (reference sequence). Trimming shortened V by 5 bases and J by 4 bases, and 21 bases separated the two germline ends. The CDR3 consists of 16 residues. The CDR3 region is CSAYTGTGFGNQPQHF. CDR3 nucleotides: TGCAGTGCTTATACTGGCACAGGGTTTGGGAATCAGCCCCAGCATTTT.

The sample holds many counts of this clonotype. The V and J genes are TRBV28 and TRBJ2-7; TRBD1 might be the D (6 bases). Trimming cost V 6 bases and J 1 base, with 10 bases left between them. This CDR3 contains 13 residues. Germline values: CDR1 MDHEN, CDR2 SYDVKM. For the CDR3, the DNA is TGTGCCAGCAGACCCGGACAGTCCTACGAGCAGTACTTC. As protein: CASRPGQSYEQYF.

This chain joins TRBV12-3 or TRBV12-4 and TRBJ2-7, with 7 bases aligning to TRBD1. J was trimmed by 5 bases and V by 7 bases; bases with no gene match: 5. The CDR3 has 12 amino acids. The DNA for the CDR3 is TGTGCCAGCACTAAAGGGGGCAACGAGCAGTACTTC. Translated, it gives CASTKGGNEQYF.

The rearrangement links TRBV4-1 to TRBJ2-3; 9 bases agree with TRBD1. The CDR3 is 17 amino acids. V shed 0 bases and J 1 base; nucleotides not matched to a gene: 5. Germline lookup yields CDR1 MGHRA and CDR2 YSYEKL. The CDR3 sequence: CASSQDWRTGGTDTQYF. CDR3 coding DNA: TGCGCCAGCAGCCAAGATTGGAGGACAGGGGGCACAGATACGCAGTATTTT.

There are a few counts of this clonotype. The CDR3 loop is CASTNPQGNTEAFF. For the CDR3, the DNA is TGTGCCAGCACAAATCCTCAGGGGAACACTGAAGCTTTCTTT. V usage is TRBV7-9 and J usage is TRBJ1-1; TRBD1 might be the D (5 bases). V was cut by 7 bases and J by 1 base, with 13 bases left in between. Germline values: CDR1 SEHNR, CDR2 FQNEAQ (reference sequence). The length of the CDR3 is 14 residues.

The V and J genes are TRBV20-1 and TRBJ1-4; D is possibly TRBD1 (6 bases). With 1 base removed from V and 4 bases from J, the gap between germline ends came to 10 bases. This CDR3 has 14 residues. Germline V CDR1 and CDR2: DFQATT, SNEGSKA (reference sequence). CDR3 in DNA: TGCAGTGCTAGAGCACCGGGACATAATGAAAAACTGTTTTTT. This sequence encodes CSARAPGHNEKLFF.

The V gene is TRBV20-1, the J gene TRBJ2-1; a possible D gene is TRBD1 (6 bases). The CDR3 is made up of 14 amino acids. Trimming took 3 bases from V and 4 from J, leaving 13 bases between them. Per the germline V gene, CDR1 is DFQATT and CDR2 is SNEGSKA (reference sequence). The CDR3 is CSASWPGAYNEQFF. The CDR3 nucleotides read TGCAGTGCTAGCTGGCCAGGGGCATACAATGAGCAGTTCTTC.

This chain uses TRBV20-1 with TRBJ2-5; 15 nucleotides agree with TRBD2. Germline-derived CDR1 and CDR2 are DFQATT and SNEGSKA (reference sequence). The V gene end was trimmed by 5 bases and the J gene end by 5 bases; junction bases not matched to a gene: 18. The CDR3 is 19 residues long. The CDR3 DNA reads TGCAGTGCTCGCTCCTTTCGGACTAGCGGGAGGGCCATGTGGGAGACCCAGTACTTC. This translates into CSARSFRTSGRAMWETQYF.

This clonotype was detected many times. The chain joins TRBV29-1 to TRBJ2-4; no definite D call. V lost 1 base and J 4 bases, leaving 8 bases between the germline ends. The CDR3 totals 13 residues. The germline CDR1 and CDR2 sequences are SQVTM and ANQGSEA. CDR3 DNA sequence: TGCAGCGTTGAAGGGAGAGAGAAAAACATTCAGTACTTC. It translates to CSVEGREKNIQYF. Variable domain in full (rest from reference TRBV29-1 and TRBJ2-4): SAVISQKPSRDICQRGTSLTIQCQVDSQVTMMFWYRQQPGQSLTLIATANQGSEATYESGFVIDKFPISRPNLTFSTLTVSNMSPEDSSIYLCSVEGREKNIQYFGAGTRLSVL.

The chain links TRBV5-1 to TRBJ2-7; 13 bases are a match to TRBD2. CDR3 length equals 17 residues. The ends lost 4 bases at V and 7 bases at J; junction bases unmatched: 14. Germline V gene sequence: CDR1 SGHRS, CDR2 YFSETQ. The DNA for the CDR3 is TGCGCCAGCAGCGAGAGACTGGGACTAGCGGGAATCGATGAGCAGTACTTC. It specifies CASSERLGLAGIDEQYF.

The V call is TRBV7-9, the J call TRBJ2-1; 10 bases are a match to TRBD2. The CDR3 has 15 amino acids. V trimming: 3 bases; J trimming: 7 bases; junction bases outside the gene matches: 6. Looked up from germline, CDR1 is SEHNR and CDR2 is FQNEAQ (reference sequence). This CDR3 is CASSFLAGVLNEQFF. CDR3 DNA sequence: TGTGCCAGCAGCTTCCTAGCGGGAGTATTGAATGAGCAGTTCTTC.

The chain joins TRBV6-2 or TRBV6-3 to TRBJ2-1; 10 bases map to TRBD2. CDR3 length equals 19 residues. Germline V gene lookup returns CDR1 MNHEY and CDR2 SVGEGT. Trimming cost V 3 bases and J 1 base; bases outside gene matches: 12. This CDR3 reads CASSYTGTSVARSYNEQFF. CDR3 coding DNA: TGTGCCAGCAGTTATACCGGGACTAGCGTGGCGAGGTCCTACAATGAGCAGTTCTTC.

The chain combines TRBV4-2 with TRBJ2-3; D uncertain. Germline CDR1 is LGHNA and CDR2 is YNFKEQ. Trimming stripped 0 bases from V and 4 bases from J, with 8 bases between. The CDR3 runs 14 residues. The CDR3 DNA follows: TGTGCCAGCAGCCAAGAAGGAGTTCCAGATACGCAGTATTTT. Its protein is CASSQEGVPDTQYF.

This clonotype has a count of ten or more. The chain is built from TRBV5-1 and TRBJ2-7; D uncertain. Germline CDR1 reads SGHRS; CDR2 reads YFSETQ. The CDR3 consists of 14 residues. Trimming took 0 bases from V and 0 from J, leaving 7 bases between them. The CDR3 here is CASSLEGPSYEQYF. The CDR3 nucleotides read TGCGCCAGCAGCTTGGAAGGTCCCTCCTACGAGCAGTACTTC.

V usage is TRBV4-1 and J usage is TRBJ1-5, with D hard to call. There are 15 residues in the CDR3. Trimming took off 0 bases at V and 5 bases at J, with 11 bases between the two ends. Germline loops: CDR1 MGHRA, CDR2 YSYEKL. CDR3 sequence (DNA): TGCGCCAGCAGCCAAGAGTGGAGGGCTCATCAGCCCCAGCATTTT. As protein: CASSQEWRAHQPQHF.

The rearrangement uses TRBV5-1 and TRBJ2-1; TRBD2 agrees at 7 bases. The CDR3 runs to 15 residues. V lost 10 bases to trimming and J lost 8 bases; unmatched junction nucleotides: 18. Germline lookup yields CDR1 SGHRS and CDR2 YFSETQ. As DNA, the CDR3 is TGCGCCGGCCAAAACTCGGGACTACCTTACCATGAGCAGTTCTTC. Its protein is CAGQNSGLPYHEQFF.

This clonotype was observed a handful of times. The rearrangement links TRBV5-1 to TRBJ1-4; D might be TRBD1 (6 bases). With 4 bases removed from V and 0 bases from J, the gap between germline ends came to 19 bases. The CDR3 runs to 18 residues. Germline V lookup: CDR1 SGHRS, CDR2 YFSETQ. Here the CDR3 reads CASSVRDTSSATNEKLFF. The CDR3, as DNA: TGCGCCAGCAGCGTCCGGGACACCAGTAGCGCAACTAATGAAAAACTGTTTTTT.